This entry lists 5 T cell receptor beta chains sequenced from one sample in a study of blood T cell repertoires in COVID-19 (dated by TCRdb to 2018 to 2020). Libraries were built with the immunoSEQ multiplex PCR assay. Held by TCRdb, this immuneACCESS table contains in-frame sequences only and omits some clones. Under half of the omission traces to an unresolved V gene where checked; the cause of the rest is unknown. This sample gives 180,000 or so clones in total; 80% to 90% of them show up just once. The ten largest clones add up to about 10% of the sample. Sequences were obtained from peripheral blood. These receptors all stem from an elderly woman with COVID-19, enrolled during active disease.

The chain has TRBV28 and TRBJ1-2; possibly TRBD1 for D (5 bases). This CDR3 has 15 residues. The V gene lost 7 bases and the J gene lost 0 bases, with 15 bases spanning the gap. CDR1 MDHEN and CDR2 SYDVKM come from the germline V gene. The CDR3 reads CASTRWGVTNYGYTF. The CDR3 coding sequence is TGTGCCAGCACCCGGTGGGGGGTCACTAACTATGGCTACACCTTC.

The CDR3 DNA sequence: TGCGCCAGCAGCCGTATCACAGGGGGGGATGGCGAGCAGTACTTC. Translation gives CASSRITGGDGEQYF. The chain combines TRBV5-1 with TRBJ2-7; TRBD1 is a possible D gene (8 bases). This CDR3 region has 15 residues. Looked up from germline, CDR1 is SGHRS and CDR2 is YFSETQ. The V end was cut by 4 bases, the J end by 6 bases, with 20 bases between.

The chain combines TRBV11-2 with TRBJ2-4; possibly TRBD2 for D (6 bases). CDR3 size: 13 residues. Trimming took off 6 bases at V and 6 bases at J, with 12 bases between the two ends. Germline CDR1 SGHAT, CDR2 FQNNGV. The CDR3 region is CASSPVRGNIQYF. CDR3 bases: TGTGCCAGCAGTCCCGTGCGGGGAAACATTCAGTACTTC.

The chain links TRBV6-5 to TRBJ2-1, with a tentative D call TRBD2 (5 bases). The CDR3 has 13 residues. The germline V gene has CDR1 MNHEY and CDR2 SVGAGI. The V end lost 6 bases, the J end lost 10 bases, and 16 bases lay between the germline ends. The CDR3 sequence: CASRANWGEEQFF. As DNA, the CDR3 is TGTGCCAGCAGGGCAAATTGGGGAGAAGAGCAGTTCTTC.

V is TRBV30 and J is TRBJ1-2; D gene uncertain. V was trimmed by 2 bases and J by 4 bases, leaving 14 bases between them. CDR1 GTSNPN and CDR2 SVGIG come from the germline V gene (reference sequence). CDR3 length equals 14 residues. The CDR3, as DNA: TGTGCCTGGAGTATTGCCGACATATCCTATGGCTACACCTTC. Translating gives CAWSIADISYGYTF.